This T cell receptor (beta chain) was identified in a study of T-cell reconstitution after alpha-beta-depleted transplantation in children. Overall study results and limits: At the one-year point after transplant, T-cell counts and TCRbeta diversity were found to come mostly from T cells that had been newly produced.

This clonotype was recorded many times. Its antigen remains unknown. Trimming took 4 bases from V and 10 from J, leaving 25 bases between them. CDR3 length: 17 amino acids. CDR1 LGHNA and CDR2 YSLEER come from the germline V gene. Unique molecular identifiers were incorporated when the TCRbeta library was constructed. TCRdb reprocessed the PCR reads via MiXCR and lists one record per CDR3 protein. Seen here are 400,000 to 550,000 distinct CDR3 sequences, about 11% observed once, and the top ten hold 2%. The V gene is TRBV4-3, the J gene TRBJ1-4, with D maybe TRBD1 (5 bases). This sequence originates from a child aged 2 to 10 with inherited bone marrow failure, due to receive a stem cell transplant. The sequencing here drew on PBMCs, taken before TCRalphabeta/CD19-depleted stem cell transplant. The chain's CDR3 is CASSPDLGGYERGKLFF. The CDR3 bases are TGCGCCAGCAGCCCTGATCTCGGGGGGTATGAGAGAGGAAAACTGTTTTTT.